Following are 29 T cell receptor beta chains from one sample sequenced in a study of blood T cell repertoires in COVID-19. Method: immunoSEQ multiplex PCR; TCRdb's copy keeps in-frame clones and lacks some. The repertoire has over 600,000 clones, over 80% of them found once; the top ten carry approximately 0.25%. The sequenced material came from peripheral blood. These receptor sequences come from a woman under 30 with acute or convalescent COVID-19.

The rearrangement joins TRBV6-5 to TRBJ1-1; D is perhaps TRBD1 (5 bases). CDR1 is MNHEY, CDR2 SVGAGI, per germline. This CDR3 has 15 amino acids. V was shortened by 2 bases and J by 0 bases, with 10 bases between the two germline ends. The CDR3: CASSYELGVNTEAFF. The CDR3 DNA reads TGTGCCAGCAGTTACGAATTAGGGGTGAACACTGAAGCTTTCTTT.

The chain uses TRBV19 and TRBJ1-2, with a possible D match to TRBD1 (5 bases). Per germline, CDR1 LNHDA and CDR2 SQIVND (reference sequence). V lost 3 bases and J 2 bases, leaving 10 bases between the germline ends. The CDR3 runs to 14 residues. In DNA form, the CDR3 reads TGTGCCAGTAGTATTTCGGCAGGGAACTATGGCTACACCTTC. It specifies CASSISAGNYGYTF.

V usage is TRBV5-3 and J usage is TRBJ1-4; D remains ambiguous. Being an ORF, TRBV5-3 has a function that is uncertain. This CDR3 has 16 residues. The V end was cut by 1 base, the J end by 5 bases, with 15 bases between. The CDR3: CARSLIAVFRNEKLFF. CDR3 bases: TGTGCCAGAAGCTTGATAGCGGTCTTTCGGAATGAAAAACTGTTTTTT.

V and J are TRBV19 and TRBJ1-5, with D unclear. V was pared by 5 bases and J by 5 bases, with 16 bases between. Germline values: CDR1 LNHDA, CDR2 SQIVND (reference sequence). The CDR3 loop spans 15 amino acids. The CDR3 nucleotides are TGTGCCAGTAGTCCCCTGACACGCCCTTATCAGCCCCAGCATTTT. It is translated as CASSPLTRPYQPQHF.

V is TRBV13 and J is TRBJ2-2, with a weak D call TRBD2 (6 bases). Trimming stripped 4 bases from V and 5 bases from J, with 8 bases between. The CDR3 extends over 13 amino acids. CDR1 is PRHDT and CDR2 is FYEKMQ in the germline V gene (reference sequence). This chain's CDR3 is CASSSGTTGELFF. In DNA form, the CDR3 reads TGTGCCAGCAGCTCGGGGACTACCGGGGAGCTGTTTTTT. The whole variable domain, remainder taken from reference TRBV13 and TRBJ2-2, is AAGVIQSPRHLIKEKRETATLKCYPIPRHDTVYWYQQGPGQDPQFLISFYEKMQSDKGSIPDRFSAQQFSDYHSELNMSSLELGDSALYFCASSSGTTGELFFGEGSRLTVL.

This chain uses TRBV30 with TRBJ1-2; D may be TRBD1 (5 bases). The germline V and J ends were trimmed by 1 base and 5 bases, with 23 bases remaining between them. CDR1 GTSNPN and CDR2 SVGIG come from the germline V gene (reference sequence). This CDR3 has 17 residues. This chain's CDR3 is CAWSGAGRSNREYGYTF. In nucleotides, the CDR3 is TGTGCCTGGAGTGGGGCAGGGAGGAGTAATCGGGAGTATGGCTACACCTTC.

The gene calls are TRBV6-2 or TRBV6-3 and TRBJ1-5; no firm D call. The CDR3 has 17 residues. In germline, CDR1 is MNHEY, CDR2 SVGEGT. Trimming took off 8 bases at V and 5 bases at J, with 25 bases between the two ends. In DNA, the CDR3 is TGTGCCAGCCGCCCCGGCCTCACGAGGGATTTTTATCAGCCCCAGCATTTT. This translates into CASRPGLTRDFYQPQHF.

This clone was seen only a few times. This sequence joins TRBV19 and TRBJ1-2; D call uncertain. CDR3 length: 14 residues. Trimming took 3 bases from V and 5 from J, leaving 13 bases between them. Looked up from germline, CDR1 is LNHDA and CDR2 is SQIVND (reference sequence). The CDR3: CASSMMSGLYGYTF. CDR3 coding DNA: TGTGCCAGTAGTATGATGTCAGGTCTTTATGGCTACACCTTC.

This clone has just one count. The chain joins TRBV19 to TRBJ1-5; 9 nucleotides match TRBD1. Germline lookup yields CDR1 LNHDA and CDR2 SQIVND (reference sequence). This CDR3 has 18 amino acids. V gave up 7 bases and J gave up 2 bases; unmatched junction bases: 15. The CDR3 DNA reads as TGTGCCAGTACCCCAACGCCGACAGGGGGGCCGGGCAATCAGCCCCAGCATTTT. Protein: CASTPTPTGGPGNQPQHF. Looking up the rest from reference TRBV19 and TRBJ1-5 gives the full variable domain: DGGITQSPKYLFRKEGQNVTLSCEQNLNHDAMYWYRQDPGQGLRLIYYSQIVNDFQKGDIAEGYSVSREKKESFPLTVTSAQKNPTAFYLCASTPTPTGGPGNQPQHFGDGTRLSIL.

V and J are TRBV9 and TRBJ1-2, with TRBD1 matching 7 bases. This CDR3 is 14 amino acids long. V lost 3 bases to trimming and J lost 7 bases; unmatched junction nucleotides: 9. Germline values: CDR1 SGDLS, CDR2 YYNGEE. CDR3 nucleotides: TGTGCCAGCAGCGATCGACAGGGCTTACTTGGCTACACCTTC. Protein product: CASSDRQGLLGYTF. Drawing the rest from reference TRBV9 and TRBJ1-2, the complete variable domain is DSGVTQTPKHLITATGQRVTLRCSPRSGDLSVYWYQQSLDQGLQFLIQYYNGEERAKGNILERFSAQQFPDLHSELNLSSLELGDSALYFCASSDRQGLLGYTFGSGTRLTVV.

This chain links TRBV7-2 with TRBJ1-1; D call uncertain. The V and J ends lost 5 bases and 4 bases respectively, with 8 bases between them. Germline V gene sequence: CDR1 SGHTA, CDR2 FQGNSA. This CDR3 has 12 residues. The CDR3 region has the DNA TGTGCCAGCAGCCCCGACTTCACTGAAGCTTTCTTT. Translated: CASSPDFTEAFF.

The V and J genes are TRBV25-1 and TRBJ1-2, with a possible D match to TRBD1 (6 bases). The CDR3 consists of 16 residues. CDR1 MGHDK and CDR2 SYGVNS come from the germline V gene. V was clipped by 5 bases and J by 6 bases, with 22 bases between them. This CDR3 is CASSKTGTHFLDGYTF. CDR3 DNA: TGTGCCAGCAGTAAAACAGGGACCCATTTTTTGGATGGCTACACCTTC.

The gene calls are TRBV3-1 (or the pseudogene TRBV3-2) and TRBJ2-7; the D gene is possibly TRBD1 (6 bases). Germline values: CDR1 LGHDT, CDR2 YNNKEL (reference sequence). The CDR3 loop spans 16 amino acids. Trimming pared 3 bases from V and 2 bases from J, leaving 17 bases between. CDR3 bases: TGTGCCAGCAGCCAGGCCGCTGTGGGACATACCTACGAGCAGTACTTC. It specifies CASSQAAVGHTYEQYF.

CDR3 protein: CASSHRGKGTEAFF. The CDR3 region has the DNA TGCGCCAGCAGCCACAGGGGGAAGGGCACTGAAGCTTTCTTT. This chain links TRBV4-1 with TRBJ1-1, with TRBD1 matching 7 bases. Per the germline V gene, CDR1 is MGHRA and CDR2 is YSYEKL. V lost 3 bases and J lost 4; bases outside the gene matches: 5. The CDR3 spans 14 residues.

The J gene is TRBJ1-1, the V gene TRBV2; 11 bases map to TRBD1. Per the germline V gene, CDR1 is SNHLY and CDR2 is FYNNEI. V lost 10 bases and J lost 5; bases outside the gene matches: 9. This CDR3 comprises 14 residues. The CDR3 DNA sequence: TGTGCCACGTCGGACAGGGGGCGTGGGACTGAAGCTTTCTTT. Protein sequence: CATSDRGRGTEAFF.

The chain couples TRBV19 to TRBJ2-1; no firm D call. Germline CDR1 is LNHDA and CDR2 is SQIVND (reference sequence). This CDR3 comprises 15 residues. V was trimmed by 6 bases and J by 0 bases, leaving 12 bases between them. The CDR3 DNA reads TGTGCCAGTAGCCCCCTACCGAGCTCCTACAATGAGCAGTTCTTC. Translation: CASSPLPSSYNEQFF.

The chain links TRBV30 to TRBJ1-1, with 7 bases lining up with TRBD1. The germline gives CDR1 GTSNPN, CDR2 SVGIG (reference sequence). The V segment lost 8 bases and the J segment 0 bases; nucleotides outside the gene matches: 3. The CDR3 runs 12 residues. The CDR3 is CAQGVLNTEAFF. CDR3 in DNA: TGTGCCCAGGGGGTCTTGAACACTGAAGCTTTCTTT.

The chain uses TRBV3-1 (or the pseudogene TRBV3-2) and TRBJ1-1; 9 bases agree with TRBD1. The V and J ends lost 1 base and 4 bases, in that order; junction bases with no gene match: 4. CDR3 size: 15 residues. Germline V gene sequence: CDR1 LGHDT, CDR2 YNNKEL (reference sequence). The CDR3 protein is CASSQGWTGATEAFF. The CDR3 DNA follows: TGTGCCAGCAGCCAAGGCTGGACAGGGGCCACTGAAGCTTTCTTT.

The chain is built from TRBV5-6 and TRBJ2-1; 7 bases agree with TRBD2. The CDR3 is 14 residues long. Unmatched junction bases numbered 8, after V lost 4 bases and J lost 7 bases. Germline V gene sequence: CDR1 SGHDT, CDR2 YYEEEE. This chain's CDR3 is CASSPGLRYNEQFF. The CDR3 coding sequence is TGTGCCAGCAGCCCGGGACTACGGTATAATGAGCAGTTCTTC.

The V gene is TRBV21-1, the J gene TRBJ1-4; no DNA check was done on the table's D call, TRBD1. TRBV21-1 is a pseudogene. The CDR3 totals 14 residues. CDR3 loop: CASWKTQGGEKLFF. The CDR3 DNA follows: TGTGCCAGCTGGAAGACCCAGGGTGGAGAAAAACTGTTTTTT.

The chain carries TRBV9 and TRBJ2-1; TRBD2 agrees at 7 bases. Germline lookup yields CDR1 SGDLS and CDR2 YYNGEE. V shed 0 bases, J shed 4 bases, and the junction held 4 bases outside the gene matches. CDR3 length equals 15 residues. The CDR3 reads CASSVGAGEYNEQFF. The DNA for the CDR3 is TGTGCCAGCAGCGTAGGGGCGGGGGAGTACAATGAGCAGTTCTTC.

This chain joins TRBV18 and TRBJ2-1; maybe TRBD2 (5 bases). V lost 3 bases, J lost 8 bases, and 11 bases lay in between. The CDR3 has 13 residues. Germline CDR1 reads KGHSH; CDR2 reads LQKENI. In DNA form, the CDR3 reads TGTGCCAGCTCACCCCCAAGCGGAGATGAGCAGTTCTTC. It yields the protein CASSPPSGDEQFF.

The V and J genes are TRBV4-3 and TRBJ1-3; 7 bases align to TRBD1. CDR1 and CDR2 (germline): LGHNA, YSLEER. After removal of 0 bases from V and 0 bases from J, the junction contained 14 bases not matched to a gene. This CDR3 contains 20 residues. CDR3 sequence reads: CASSQDRKGAGAGSGNTIYF. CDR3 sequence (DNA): TGCGCCAGCAGCCAAGATAGGAAGGGGGCTGGGGCCGGCTCTGGAAACACCATATATTTT.

CDR3 nucleotide sequence: TGCGCCAGCAGCCCAGGACTGATTGGTGAAGCTTTCTTT. Translated, it gives CASSPGLIGEAFF. V and J are TRBV5-1 and TRBJ1-1; no reliable D call. Trimming removed 4 bases at V and 7 bases at J, with 14 bases between. The CDR3 has 13 residues. The germline CDR1 and CDR2 sequences are SGHRS and YFSETQ.

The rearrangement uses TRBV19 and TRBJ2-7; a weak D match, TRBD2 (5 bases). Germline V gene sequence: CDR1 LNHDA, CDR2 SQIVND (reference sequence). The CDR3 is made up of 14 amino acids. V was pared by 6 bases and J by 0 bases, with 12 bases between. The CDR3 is CASSPSGSSYEQYF. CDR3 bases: TGTGCCAGTAGCCCCAGCGGCAGCTCCTACGAGCAGTACTTC.

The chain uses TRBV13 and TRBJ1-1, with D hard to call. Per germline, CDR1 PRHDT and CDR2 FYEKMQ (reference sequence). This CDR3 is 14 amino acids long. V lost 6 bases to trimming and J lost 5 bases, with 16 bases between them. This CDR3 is CASSRPPQRTEAFF. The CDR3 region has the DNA TGTGCCAGCAGTCGCCCGCCCCAACGGACTGAAGCTTTCTTT.

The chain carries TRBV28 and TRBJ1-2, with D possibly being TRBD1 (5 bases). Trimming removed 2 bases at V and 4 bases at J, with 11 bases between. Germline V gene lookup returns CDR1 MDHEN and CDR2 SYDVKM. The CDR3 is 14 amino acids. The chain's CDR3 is CASSLARAAYGYTF. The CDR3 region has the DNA TGTGCCAGCAGTTTAGCCAGGGCAGCCTATGGCTACACCTTC.

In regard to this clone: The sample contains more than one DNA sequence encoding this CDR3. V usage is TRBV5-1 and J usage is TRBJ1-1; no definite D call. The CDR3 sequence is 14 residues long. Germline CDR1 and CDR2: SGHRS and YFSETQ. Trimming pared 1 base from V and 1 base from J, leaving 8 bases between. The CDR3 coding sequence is TGCGCCAGCAGCTTGAGCCCGGGGAACACTGAAGCTTTCTTT. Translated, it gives CASSLSPGNTEAFF.

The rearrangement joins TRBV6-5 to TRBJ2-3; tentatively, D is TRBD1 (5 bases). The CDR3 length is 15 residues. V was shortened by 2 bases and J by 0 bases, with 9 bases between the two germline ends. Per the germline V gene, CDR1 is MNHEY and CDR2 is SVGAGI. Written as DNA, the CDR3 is TGTGCCAGCAGTTACCGGGCAGGGAGCACAGATACGCAGTATTTT. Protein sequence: CASSYRAGSTDTQYF.